The 9 T cell receptor beta chains reported below all come from one sample, sequenced in a study of blood T cell repertoires in COVID-19. Profiling relied on immunoSEQ multiplex PCR, and the TCRdb table lists in-frame clones only, not all of them. The data show approximately 170,000 clones, around four fifths seen once. The material sequenced was peripheral blood. These receptor sequences come from a man in his 70s who had recovered from COVID-19.

J is TRBJ1-4 and V is TRBV14; 7 bases fit TRBD1. Trimming cost V 4 bases and J 5 bases; bases outside gene matches: 4. There are 14 residues in the CDR3. Germline assignment: CDR1 SGHDN and CDR2 FVKESK. The CDR3 DNA reads TGTGCCAGCAGCCCCCGACAGGGAAATGAAAAACTGTTTTTT. Translation gives CASSPRQGNEKLFF.

In its sample, this clone was seen once. The J gene is TRBJ2-2, the V gene TRBV6-5; tentative D call: TRBD2 (5 bases). CDR3 length: 14 amino acids. V lost 6 bases, J lost 6 bases, and 14 bases lay in between. CDR1 and CDR2 from the germline V gene are MNHEY and SVGAGI. The CDR3 loop is CASSPPGRPGELFF. CDR3 coding DNA: TGTGCCAGCAGCCCACCGGGGAGACCCGGGGAGCTGTTTTTT.

The chain combines TRBV15 with TRBJ1-2, with TRBD1 as a possible D gene (5 bases). The V gene's germline CDR1 is LNHNV and CDR2 YYDKDF (reference sequence). This CDR3 has 15 amino acids. The germline V and J ends were trimmed by 4 bases and 8 bases, with 20 bases remaining between them. CDR3 in amino acids: CATSNPRGEIMGYTF. CDR3 bases: TGTGCCACCAGCAATCCTCGGGGGGAGATTATGGGCTACACCTTC.

V is TRBV29-1 and J is TRBJ2-3; 14 bases agree with TRBD2. The CDR3 runs to 20 residues. The V gene end was trimmed by 6 bases and the J gene end by 1 base; junction bases not matched to a gene: 18. Per the germline V gene, CDR1 is SQVTM and CDR2 is ANQGSEA. For the CDR3, the DNA is TGCAGCGTGGCGTCCGGGATGGGACTAGCGGGAGAGTTCGGCACAGATACGCAGTATTTT. It translates to CSVASGMGLAGEFGTDTQYF.

The rearrangement uses TRBV15 and TRBJ1-1; no firm D call. There are 13 residues in the CDR3. Germline assignment: CDR1 LNHNV and CDR2 YYDKDF (reference sequence). With 3 bases removed from V and 5 bases from J, the gap between germline ends came to 10 bases. The CDR3 nucleotides read TGTGCCACCAGCAGCTTGAGTTTAACTGAAGCTTTCTTT. The encoded protein is CATSSLSLTEAFF.

This chain links TRBV6-6 with TRBJ2-1; TRBD2 aligns across 7 bases. Trimming took 4 bases from V and 6 from J; bases not matched to a gene: 3. Germline CDR1 MNHNY, CDR2 SVGAGI (reference sequence). The CDR3 extends over 13 amino acids. The CDR3 is CASSSLAVNEQFF. For the CDR3, the DNA is TGTGCCAGCAGTTCCCTAGCGGTCAATGAGCAGTTCTTC.

The chain links TRBV21-1 to TRBJ2-1; the table gives TRBD2 as D, unverified against the DNA. TRBV21-1 is shown as a pseudogene. The CDR3 length is 18 residues. The CDR3 DNA is TGTGCCAGCAGCAAAGTTGTAACTAGCGGGACTTCCTACAATGAGCAGTTCTTC. This encodes CASSKVVTSGTSYNEQFF.

This clone was counted a few times. The chain carries TRBV14 and TRBJ2-4; TRBD1 matches at 9 bases. The CDR3 covers 17 residues. Trimming removed 4 bases from V and 7 bases from J; junction bases left unmatched: 14. Germline lookup yields CDR1 SGHDN and CDR2 FVKESK. The CDR3 loop reads CASSPWRAQGASNIQYF. CDR3 coding DNA: TGTGCCAGCAGCCCCTGGCGCGCACAGGGGGCTTCGAACATTCAGTACTTC.

V gene TRBV6-2 or TRBV6-3 combines with J gene TRBJ2-1; TRBD2 agrees at 13 bases. The CDR3 has 19 residues. Unmatched junction bases numbered 8, after V lost 0 bases and J lost 3 bases. Germline V lookup: CDR1 MNHEY, CDR2 SVGEGT. CDR3 sequence (DNA): TGTGCCAGCAGTTACTCAAGAACTAGCGGGAGGGAGAACTACAATGAGCAGTTCTTC. Its translation: CASSYSRTSGRENYNEQFF.